This TCR beta chain was captured by sequencing in a study of T cell repertoires in cytomegalovirus infection. On the study more broadly: Both recently identified HLA-C-restricted and well-studied HLA-B-restricted CMV epitopes were used in the study. Through public TCR beta signatures, both CMV infection and matching HLA type were indicated.

In regard to this clonotype: What it binds is not known.

In TCRdb, the reads were re-called with MiXCR into one record per CDR3 protein. Of around 750,000 distinct CDR3 sequences listed, 32% were seen once; the top ten hold under 15%. Study-wide results and caveats: CMV-specific TCR beta clonotypes restricted by HLA-C were the ones dominating the ex vivo response. Based on cumulative public TCR beta family frequency, carriers of CMV plus the relevant HLA were identified.

The receptor was derived from a human donor in good health (CMV status not recorded). Some clones in this sample may be carry-over from other donors' samples. Specimen: cultured CD8+ T cells from PBMCs, collected from culture after CMV antigen stimulation.

The DNA for the CDR3 is TGTGCCAGCAGCTTATCTGGGGACCTAACAGACACTGAAGCTTTCTTT. Encoded protein: CASSLSGDLTDTEAFF. V gene TRBV7-3 combines with J gene TRBJ1-1; a weak D match, TRBD1 (5 bases). V gave up 2 bases and J gave up 3 bases, with 16 bases separating them. This CDR3 region has 16 residues. Germline V CDR1 and CDR2: SGHTA, FQGTGA.